The 17 T cell receptor beta chains reported below all come from one sample, sequenced in a study of blood T cell repertoires in COVID-19. TCRdb's copy holds only in-frame clones and misses some; the assay was immunoSEQ multiplex PCR. The sample lists under 200,000 clones, more than 75% occurring once. Sequenced material: peripheral blood. These receptors all come from a man aged 35 to 55 with active or convalescent COVID-19.

The chain recombines TRBV2 with TRBJ2-5, with 10 bases identical to TRBD2. The J segment lost 5 bases and the V segment lost 6 bases, leaving 9 bases of the junction unmatched. CDR3 length: 15 amino acids. CDR1 and CDR2 from the germline V gene are SNHLY and FYNNEI. CDR3 sequence reads: CASRAIAGGMETQYF. CDR3 nucleotides: TGTGCCAGCAGGGCAATAGCGGGGGGAATGGAGACCCAGTACTTC.

The chain links TRBV27 to TRBJ1-2; 8 bases match TRBD1. V dropped 6 bases and J dropped 6; count of bases not matched to a gene: 9. CDR3 size: 14 residues. Germline values: CDR1 MNHEY, CDR2 SMNVEV (reference sequence). For the CDR3, the DNA is TGTGCCAGCAGACGACAGGGGCTCGAGGATGGCTACACCTTC. Amino acids: CASRRQGLEDGYTF.

This clone was seen a few times. The chain joins TRBV7-9 to TRBJ1-3, with no clear D. The CDR3 extends over 10 amino acids. Trimming removed 11 bases from V and 1 base from J, with 3 bases in between. CDR1 is SEHNR and CDR2 is FQNEAQ in the germline V gene (reference sequence). CDR3 nucleotides: TGTGCCCATTCTGGAAACACCATATATTTT. This translates into CAHSGNTIYF.

V usage is TRBV25-1 and J usage is TRBJ2-1, with TRBD1 matching over 8 bases. The CDR3 runs to 15 residues. The V segment lost 6 bases and the J segment 0 bases; nucleotides outside the gene matches: 4. Germline V gene lookup returns CDR1 MGHDK and CDR2 SYGVNS. The CDR3 spells CASSRTGSSYNEQFF. The CDR3 DNA sequence: TGTGCCAGCAGCCGGACAGGGAGCTCCTACAATGAGCAGTTCTTC.

This clone was seen once. This chain uses TRBV9 with TRBJ1-3; 8 bases are a match to TRBD1. The CDR3 length is 14 residues. V gave up 4 bases and J gave up 4 bases; unmatched junction bases: 4. From germline, CDR1 is SGDLS and CDR2 YYNGEE. This CDR3 reads CASSRQGFGNTIYF. As DNA, the CDR3 is TGTGCCAGCAGCAGACAGGGGTTCGGAAACACCATATATTTT.

The chain couples TRBV2 to TRBJ1-1, with D perhaps TRBD1 (5 bases). CDR1 is SNHLY, CDR2 FYNNEI, per germline. The CDR3 consists of 14 residues. V was shortened by 4 bases and J by 3 bases, with 12 bases between the two germline ends. CDR3 loop: CASSAVGPDTEAFF. The CDR3 DNA follows: TGTGCCAGCAGTGCAGTGGGGCCAGACACTGAAGCTTTCTTT. The whole variable domain, filled in from reference TRBV2 and TRBJ1-1, reads EPEVTQTPSHQVTQMGQEVILRCVPISNHLYFYWYRQILGQKVEFLVSFYNNEISEKSEIFDDQFSVERPDGSNFTLKIRSTKLEDSAMYFCASSAVGPDTEAFFGQGTRLTVV.

In this sample, this clone turned up once. The rearrangement links TRBV18 to TRBJ1-2, with D perhaps matching TRBD1 (5 bases). V gave up 3 bases and J gave up 3 bases, with 20 bases separating them. The CDR3 covers 17 residues. The germline gives CDR1 KGHSH, CDR2 LQKENI. CDR3 residues: CASSPPSFGGADYGYTF. As DNA, the CDR3 is TGTGCCAGCTCACCCCCTTCCTTTGGAGGGGCCGACTATGGCTACACCTTC.

This clone was found once. V usage is TRBV4-1 and J usage is TRBJ2-2; maybe TRBD1 (7 bases). The germline V and J ends were trimmed by 7 bases and 1 base, with 19 bases remaining between them. Germline CDR1 is MGHRA and CDR2 is YSYEKL. This CDR3 has 17 amino acids. CDR3 residues: CASTSAWQGGNTGELFF. The CDR3 bases are TGCGCCAGCACCTCAGCGTGGCAGGGGGGGAACACCGGGGAGCTGTTTTTT.

The rearrangement uses TRBV18 and TRBJ2-7, with 13 positions matching TRBD2. The CDR3 runs 15 residues. Germline V CDR1 and CDR2: KGHSH, LQKENI. The ends lost 5 bases at V and 3 bases at J; junction bases unmatched: 4. CDR3 sequence reads: CASSYGTSGNYEQYF. In nucleotides, the CDR3 is TGTGCCAGCTCATACGGGACTAGCGGGAACTACGAGCAGTACTTC.

The sample holds one count of this clone. V gene TRBV4-1 combines with J gene TRBJ2-5, with D possibly matching TRBD1 (5 bases). Deletions cut 0 bases from V and 4 bases from J, with 9 bases between. The germline CDR1 and CDR2 sequences are MGHRA and YSYEKL. The CDR3 loop spans 14 amino acids. This chain's CDR3 is CASSQEGQRETQYF. The CDR3 DNA reads TGCGCCAGCAGCCAAGAGGGGCAGAGAGAGACCCAGTACTTC.

V and J are TRBV5-4 and TRBJ2-5, with 11 bases lining up with TRBD2. The CDR3 contains 15 residues. Unmatched junction bases numbered 3, after V lost 3 bases and J lost 2 bases. Per germline, CDR1 SGHNT and CDR2 YYREEE (reference sequence). This CDR3 is CASSYASGGQETQYF. CDR3 bases: TGTGCCAGCAGCTATGCTAGCGGGGGGCAAGAGACCCAGTACTTC.

CDR3 bases: TGTGCCAGCAGTAAACCCGGGACAGGGCGAAGCGAAAAACTGTTTTTT. It encodes CASSKPGTGRSEKLFF. The rearrangement uses TRBV25-1 and TRBJ1-4, with 9 bases identical to TRBD1. The CDR3 runs to 16 residues. Germline values: CDR1 MGHDK, CDR2 SYGVNS. V was pared by 5 bases and J by 8 bases, with 12 bases of the junction left unmatched.

This rearrangement joins TRBV18 to TRBJ2-7; 11 positions agree with TRBD2. V dropped 4 bases and J dropped 3; count of bases not matched to a gene: 5. Germline CDR1 reads KGHSH; CDR2 reads LQKENI. This CDR3 spans 15 amino acids. The CDR3 region has the DNA TGTGCCAGCTCACAACCGGGACTAGCGGACTACGAGCAGTACTTC. It encodes CASSQPGLADYEQYF.

The gene calls are TRBV6-5 and TRBJ1-1; TRBD1 aligns across 9 bases. V was clipped by 6 bases and J by 3 bases; unmatched bases: 5. Germline V CDR1 and CDR2: MNHEY, SVGAGI. This CDR3 has 14 residues. CDR3 amino acids: CASRRTGADTEAFF. CDR3 DNA sequence: TGTGCCAGCAGACGGACAGGGGCTGACACTGAAGCTTTCTTT.

J is TRBJ1-5 and V is TRBV6-5, with 7 bases fitting TRBD1. Per germline, CDR1 MNHEY and CDR2 SVGAGI. The V segment lost 5 bases and the J segment 5 bases; nucleotides outside the gene matches: 6. This CDR3 is built from 14 residues. The CDR3, as DNA: TGTGCCAGCAGTAGCCGACAGGGCGATCAGCCCCAGCATTTT. Protein sequence: CASSSRQGDQPQHF.

The CDR3 reads CASSEAPGPPGNTIYF. For the CDR3, the DNA is TGTGCCAGCAGTGAAGCGCCGGGTCCTCCTGGAAACACCATATATTTT. The rearrangement links TRBV6-1 to TRBJ1-3; no clear D. V was cut by 0 bases and J by 2 bases, with 11 bases left in between. The CDR3 has 16 amino acids. Germline CDR1 and CDR2: MNHNS and SASEGT.

The CDR3 region is CASARQGADQPQHF. The CDR3 coding sequence is TGTGCCAGCGCGAGGCAGGGGGCAGATCAGCCCCAGCATTTT. The chain is built from TRBV6-5 and TRBJ1-5, with 8 bases aligning to TRBD1. Germline V gives CDR1 MNHEY, CDR2 SVGAGI. Unmatched junction bases numbered 8, after V lost 8 bases and J lost 5 bases. The CDR3 is 14 residues long.